This TCR beta chain was recovered during a study of CD8+ T cells in alopecia areata. The CDR3 consists of 15 residues. Germline CDR1 is GTSNPN and CDR2 is SVGIG (reference sequence). V was cut by 3 bases and J by 0 bases, with 9 bases left in between. Sequencing relied on a cDNA template that was reverse transcribed from extracted RNA. Sequencing was performed with immunoSEQ multiplex PCR; in TCRdb, only in-frame clones are kept and a portion is missing. Of some 210,000 clones listed, about 60% were seen once; the top ten hold 0.45%. The V call is TRBV30, the J call TRBJ2-6; D remains unclear. The sequenced sample was CD4+ T cells sorted from blood, obtained at week 0. The receptor's source is a human donor with alopecia areata. The CDR3 reads CAWRTWASGANVLTF. The CDR3 coding sequence is TGTGCCTGGAGGACATGGGCCTCTGGGGCCAACGTCCTGACTTTC.